This entry concerns a single T cell receptor (beta chain). These data come from a study of Ad26.COV2.S vaccination and SARS-CoV-2 variants. Treatment noted: about 20 received Ad26.COV2.S at low or high dose, single or two shots; five or six received placebo; per-sample allocation not given. Samples analyzed were those drawn on day 63 after the first vaccine or placebo injection. Here immunoSEQ multiplex PCR was the method, and the copy in TCRdb shows in-frame clones only, minus some. The table includes roughly 350,000 clones, roughly 90% detected once. V gave up 3 bases and J gave up 4 bases, with 15 bases separating them. This CDR3 has 15 amino acids. Germline CDR1 and CDR2: KGHSH and LQKENI.

This material consisted of peripheral blood, taken in a trial of Ad26.COV2.S vaccine versus placebo. The sequence came from a person between 18 and 65 years old who received the Ad26.COV2.S COVID-19 vaccine or a placebo. The chain couples TRBV18 to TRBJ2-5; D call uncertain. CDR3: CASSPQPVLGETQYF. CDR3 DNA: TGTGCCAGCTCACCCCAGCCGGTACTTGGAGAGACCCAGTACTTC.